This record concerns one TCR beta chain sequence. This sample was included in a study of blood T cell repertoires in COVID-19. Turning to the study itself: Material from acute and convalescent COVID-19 was sourced from the United States, Italy and Spain. PBMCs, B-cell-depleted T cells, or T cells provided the cDNA or gDNA that made up the material.

Original analysis: Amplifying reference gene primers gave estimates of nucleated cell counts. This table comes from immunoSEQ multiplex PCR, and its TCRdb copy is limited to in-frame clones, with some not included. Clonal size and the V and J genes are those of that table, whereas D and trimming came from the DNA. This sample has about 100,000 clones, with approximately 86% found just once. The origin of this receptor is a human donor in a cohort sampled during active COVID-19. The specimen sequenced was peripheral blood.

CDR3 residues: CSVIPAGGINSYNEQFF. CDR3 in DNA: TGCAGCGTTATCCCCGCGGGCGGGATTAACTCCTACAATGAGCAGTTCTTC. The chain links TRBV29-1 to TRBJ2-1, with a weak D call TRBD2 (6 bases). This CDR3 region has 17 residues. CDR1 is SQVTM, CDR2 ANQGSEA, per germline. The V and J ends lost 5 bases and 0 bases respectively, with 20 bases between them.